These 30 T cell receptor beta chains share one sample of origin, sequenced in a study of human T cells and chemical hapten exposure. In TCRdb, the RACE reads were re-called with MiXCR into one record per CDR3 protein. Among 87,000 or so distinct CDR3 sequences listed, nearly 10% were seen once. Time point in this sample: pre-sensitization, week 0. Treatment: therapeutic diphenylcyclopropenone sensitization with weekly scalp DPC. Sequencing used whole blood, obtained in connection with sensitization to the hapten diphenylcyclopropenone (DPC). The receptors stem from a middle-aged woman with alopecia areata. Some clones in this sample may be carry-over from other donors' samples.

The gene calls are TRBV11-2 and TRBJ1-2, with D maybe TRBD1 (6 bases). The V gene's germline CDR1 is SGHAT and CDR2 FQNNGV. The CDR3 totals 14 residues. V was shortened by 3 bases and J by 8 bases, with 16 bases between the two germline ends. In nucleotides, the CDR3 is TGTGCCAGCAGCTTCCCTCTGAACAGGGACGGCTACACCTTC. Amino acids: CASSFPLNRDGYTF.

There are many counts of this clonotype. V usage is TRBV7-8 and J usage is TRBJ2-5; D is ambiguous. Per germline, CDR1 SGHVS and CDR2 FQNEAQ. This CDR3 has 16 amino acids. The ends were cut back, 1 base at V and 1 base at J, with 13 bases in the middle. CDR3 loop: CASSLEPLGFQETQYF. As DNA, the CDR3 is TGTGCCAGCAGCTTAGAGCCTCTGGGGTTCCAAGAGACCCAGTACTTC. The whole variable domain, filled in from reference TRBV7-8 and TRBJ2-5, reads GAGVSQSPRYKVAKRGQDVALRCDPISGHVSLFWYQQALGQGPEFLTYFQNEAQLDKSGLPSDRFFAERPEGSVSTLKIQRTQQEDSAVYLCASSLEPLGFQETQYFGPGTRLLVL.

In its sample, this clonotype was seen a few times. The V call is TRBV6-2 or TRBV6-3, the J call TRBJ1-1, with 8 nucleotides matching TRBD1. The V gene end was trimmed by 7 bases and the J gene end by 4 bases; junction bases not matched to a gene: 8. The CDR3 is 14 amino acids. CDR1 MNHEY and CDR2 SVGEGT come from the germline V gene. The CDR3 DNA reads TGTGCCAGCACCCCCGACAGGGGAATCACTGAAGCTTTCTTT. This codes for CASTPDRGITEAFF.

This clonotype was picked up many times. The rearrangement links TRBV12-3 or TRBV12-4 to TRBJ2-3, with 14 bases matching TRBD2. V shed 4 bases and J 10 bases; nucleotides not matched to a gene: 13. The CDR3 runs 17 residues. In nucleotides, the CDR3 is TGTGCCAGCAGTTCCCGGACTAGCGGGGGGCCGGCCCTTTCGCAGTATTTT. Amino acid sequence: CASSSRTSGGPALSQYF.

V usage is TRBV28 and J usage is TRBJ1-2; 7 nucleotides line up with TRBD1. The CDR3 covers 14 residues. CDR1 is MDHEN and CDR2 is SYDVKM in the germline V gene. Germline trimming cut 6 bases from V and 4 bases from J; bases unmatched to any gene: 8. CDR3 in DNA: TGTGCCAGCAGGACACAGGGGATAGGCTATGGCTACACCTTC. It translates to CASRTQGIGYGYTF.

The chain uses TRBV7-6 and TRBJ2-7; D is unresolved. V gave up 5 bases and J gave up 2 bases, with 13 bases separating them. The CDR3 loop spans 14 amino acids. CDR1 is SGHVS and CDR2 is FNYEAQ in the germline V gene. CDR3 region: CASSPAAGAYEQYF. CDR3 nucleotide sequence: TGTGCCAGCAGCCCTGCGGCAGGCGCCTACGAGCAGTACTTC.

In this sample, this clonotype turned up many times. This chain connects TRBV5-4 to TRBJ1-1; D may be TRBD1 (6 bases). Germline CDR1 is SGHNT and CDR2 is YYREEE (reference sequence). CDR3 length: 14 residues. V was shortened by 5 bases and J by 1 base, with 12 bases between the two germline ends. CDR3 amino acids: CASRMWGANTEAFF. The CDR3 DNA reads TGTGCCAGCAGGATGTGGGGGGCGAACACTGAAGCTTTCTTT. Drawing the rest from reference TRBV5-4 and TRBJ1-1, the complete variable domain is ETGVTQSPTHLIKTRGQQVTLRCSSQSGHNTVSWYQQALGQGPQFIFQYYREEENGRGNFPPRFSGLQFPNYSSELNVNALELDDSALYLCASRMWGANTEAFFGQGTRLTVV.

This clonotype has ten or more counts. The rearrangement uses TRBV12-3 or TRBV12-4 and TRBJ2-7; either TRBD1 or TRBD2 may fit D (5 bases each). The CDR3 spans 16 residues. V lost 3 bases, J lost 3 bases, and 18 bases lay in between. CDR3 DNA sequence: TGTGCCAGCAGTTTGAGGCAGGGAGCCACAAGCTACGAGCAGTACTTC. This codes for CASSLRQGATSYEQYF.

This clonotype was observed a few times. The chain uses TRBV6-5 and TRBJ1-6; D is unclear. The CDR3 totals 14 residues. V was cut by 5 bases and J by 9 bases, with 14 bases left in between. The germline V gene has CDR1 MNHEY and CDR2 SVGAGI. CDR3 in DNA: TGTGCCAGCAGTCGAACCCAGACGGGTTCACCCCTCCACTTT. This codes for CASSRTQTGSPLHF.

This clonotype was detected a few times. This chain connects TRBV30 to TRBJ2-5; tentative D call: TRBD1 (6 bases). Germline CDR1 reads GTSNPN; CDR2 reads SVGIG (reference sequence). The length of the CDR3 is 13 residues. Trimming removed 3 bases from V and 3 bases from J, with 11 bases in between. The CDR3 reads CAWRGAGEETQYF. The CDR3, as DNA: TGTGCCTGGAGAGGGGCAGGGGAAGAGACCCAGTACTTC.

This chain's CDR3 is CASSLSSNEKLFF. The CDR3, as DNA: TGTGCCAGCAGCTTGAGTTCTAATGAAAAACTGTTTTTT. The J gene is TRBJ1-4, the V gene TRBV5-6; D call uncertain. V was trimmed by 1 base and J by 3 bases, leaving 4 bases between them. The CDR3 sequence is 13 residues long. Germline CDR1 is SGHDT and CDR2 is YYEEEE.

This clonotype was detected only a few times. V gene TRBV7-9 combines with J gene TRBJ2-7; D is ambiguous. V gave up 5 bases and J gave up 5 bases, with 13 bases separating them. Germline CDR1 and CDR2: SEHNR and FQNEAQ (reference sequence). The CDR3 extends over 13 amino acids. The CDR3 loop reads CASSLGVWNEQYF. The CDR3 bases are TGTGCCAGCAGCCTAGGAGTTTGGAACGAGCAGTACTTC.

The J gene is TRBJ2-7, the V gene TRBV11-2; 8 nucleotides align to TRBD1. V gave up 1 base and J gave up 6 bases; unmatched junction bases: 14. The CDR3 covers 17 residues. The V gene's germline CDR1 is SGHAT and CDR2 FQNNGV. In DNA form, the CDR3 reads TGTGCCAGCAGCTTAGGGCCATCCGGGACAGGTTTTTTCGAGCAGTACTTC. Its protein product is CASSLGPSGTGFFEQYF.

This clonotype was detected many times. The chain joins TRBV7-8 to TRBJ2-7; D gene unclear. The germline V and J ends were trimmed by 5 bases and 7 bases, with 12 bases remaining between them. The CDR3 sequence is 12 residues long. From germline, CDR1 is SGHVS and CDR2 FQNEAQ. The CDR3: CASSPDGREQYF. In DNA form, the CDR3 reads TGTGCCAGCAGCCCGGACGGGCGGGAGCAGTACTTC.

This clonotype was counted many times. This rearrangement joins TRBV4-1 to TRBJ2-7; D is possibly TRBD1 (6 bases). Germline assignment: CDR1 MGHRA and CDR2 YSYEKL. Trimming took 1 base from V and 2 from J, leaving 9 bases between them. The CDR3 covers 14 residues. The CDR3 loop is CASSQGTAPYEQYF. The CDR3 nucleotides read TGCGCCAGCAGCCAAGGGACAGCCCCCTACGAGCAGTACTTC.

This clonotype has ten or more counts. The V call is TRBV20-1, the J call TRBJ2-3, with 11 bases matching TRBD2. Germline V gene data show CDR1 as DFQATT and CDR2 as SNEGSKA (reference sequence). Trimming took 6 bases from V and 6 from J; bases not matched to a gene: 11. This CDR3 has 15 amino acids. In DNA, the CDR3 is TGCAGTGCCAAATTTAGCGGGGGGGCCAGGGATACGCAGTATTTT. Translation: CSAKFSGGARDTQYF.

The V and J genes are TRBV4-3 and TRBJ1-2, with 8 bases fitting TRBD1. The ends lost 3 bases at V and 6 bases at J; junction bases unmatched: 3. The length of the CDR3 is 13 residues. Germline loops: CDR1 LGHNA, CDR2 YSLEER. For the CDR3, the DNA is TGCGCCAGCAGCCACCTGGACAGGGATGGCTACACCTTC. The encoded protein is CASSHLDRDGYTF.

The V call is TRBV9, the J call TRBJ2-7; 8 bases line up with TRBD1. The CDR3 has 16 amino acids. V lost 2 bases, J lost 1 base, and 8 bases stayed unmatched. CDR1 is SGDLS, CDR2 YYNGEE, per germline. CDR3 residues: CASSVGTGTPSYEQYF. The CDR3 nucleotides are TGTGCCAGCAGCGTGGGGACAGGTACGCCATCCTACGAGCAGTACTTC.

J is TRBJ2-3 and V is TRBV5-4; TRBD2 agrees at 11 bases. Unmatched junction bases numbered 3, after V lost 3 bases and J lost 0 bases. The CDR3 runs 16 residues. CDR1 SGHNT and CDR2 YYREEE come from the germline V gene (reference sequence). The CDR3 region has the DNA TGTGCCAGCAGCTATAGCGGGGGGGCCAGCACAGATACGCAGTATTTT. Protein product: CASSYSGGASTDTQYF.

In this sample, this clonotype turned up a few times. The chain uses TRBV12-3 or TRBV12-4 and TRBJ1-5; unclear D gene. The CDR3 covers 12 residues. Trimming removed 3 bases from V and 5 bases from J, with 5 bases in between. CDR3 residues: CASSLMYQPQHF. The DNA for the CDR3 is TGTGCCAGCAGTTTGATGTATCAGCCCCAGCATTTT.

This clonotype was observed a few times. The rearrangement links TRBV28 to TRBJ2-3; 11 bases are shared with TRBD2. After removal of 5 bases from V and 2 bases from J, the junction contained 3 bases not matched to a gene. The CDR3 runs 15 residues. CDR1 is MDHEN, CDR2 SYDVKM, per germline. CDR3 loop: CASSKTSGATDTQYF. In DNA form, the CDR3 reads TGTGCCAGCAGTAAGACTAGCGGGGCCACAGATACGCAGTATTTT.

The rearrangement joins TRBV7-8 to TRBJ1-6; no clear D gene. The germline V gene encodes CDR1 SGHVS and CDR2 FQNEAQ. V gave up 1 base and J gave up 14 bases, with 18 bases separating them. CDR3 length equals 15 residues. The CDR3: CASSLDPTSQLSLHF. CDR3 DNA: TGTGCCAGCAGCTTAGATCCGACGTCCCAACTTTCCCTCCACTTT.

This clonotype has only a few counts. V gene TRBV7-2 combines with J gene TRBJ2-7; 10 bases align to TRBD2. The V and J ends lost 5 bases and 2 bases, in that order; junction bases with no gene match: 3. CDR1 and CDR2 (germline): SGHTA, FQGNSA. The CDR3 covers 14 residues. CDR3 protein: CASSRSGGAYEQYF. CDR3 DNA: TGTGCCAGCAGCCGAAGCGGGGGGGCCTACGAGCAGTACTTC.

This chain links TRBV7-8 with TRBJ2-7; D is unclear. The CDR3 is made up of 14 amino acids. V dropped 8 bases and J dropped 5 bases, with 19 bases sitting between them. CDR1 is SGHVS and CDR2 is FQNEAQ in the germline V gene. CDR3 residues: CASAFPLVFHEQYF. The CDR3 DNA is TGTGCCAGCGCCTTCCCCCTCGTATTCCACGAGCAGTACTTC.

The CDR3 DNA is TGCAGCGTTGAAAGCACAGGGAAGTATGGCTACACCTTC. Protein sequence: CSVESTGKYGYTF. The genes are TRBV29-1 and TRBJ1-2; D might be TRBD1 (6 bases). This CDR3 spans 13 amino acids. Deletions cut 2 bases from V and 5 bases from J, with 12 bases between. Germline CDR1 and CDR2: SQVTM and ANQGSEA.

This clonotype was detected many times. The chain is built from TRBV30 and TRBJ2-7, with D possibly matching TRBD2 (5 bases). Germline-derived CDR1 and CDR2 are GTSNPN and SVGIG (reference sequence). V lost 3 bases and J 0 bases, leaving 12 bases between the germline ends. The CDR3 sequence is 14 residues long. As DNA, the CDR3 is TGTGCCTGGAGCCCCGGGATTCCCTCCTACGAGCAGTACTTC. It is translated as CAWSPGIPSYEQYF. The complete variable domain, with remaining parts taken from reference TRBV30 and TRBJ2-7, reads SQTIHQWPATLVQPVGSPLSLECTVEGTSNPNLYWYRQAAGRGLQLLFYSVGIGQISSEVPQNLSASRPQDRQFILSSKKLLLSDSGFYLCAWSPGIPSYEQYFGPGTRLTVT.

In this sample, this clonotype turned up a few times. The V gene is TRBV12-5, the J gene TRBJ2-1; 9 positions match TRBD2. Germline-derived CDR1 and CDR2 are LGHNT and FRNRAP. This CDR3 comprises 14 residues. V lost 6 bases, J lost 8 bases, and 8 bases stayed unmatched. The CDR3 bases are TGTGCTAGTGGCCCCGGGACTAGCTCATATGAGCAGTTCTTC. It yields the protein CASGPGTSSYEQFF.

This clonotype was seen many times. The chain links TRBV7-2 to TRBJ2-1; 9 positions match TRBD1. With 1 base clipped from V and 7 bases from J, the junction kept 2 bases outside the gene matches. Per germline, CDR1 SGHTA and CDR2 FQGNSA. The CDR3 sequence is 14 residues long. CDR3: CASSLVTGGNEQFF. CDR3 bases: TGTGCCAGCAGCTTAGTGACAGGGGGTAATGAGCAGTTCTTC.

This chain joins TRBV20-1 and TRBJ1-1, with unresolved D. The CDR3 is 11 residues long. The V gene's germline CDR1 is DFQATT and CDR2 SNEGSKA (reference sequence). Trimming removed 6 bases at V and 3 bases at J, with 8 bases between. CDR3 nucleotides: TGCAGTGCCCCCGAGTACACTGAAGCTTTCTTT. Translated: CSAPEYTEAFF.

This clonotype was recorded at least ten times. The chain employs TRBV7-6 and TRBJ2-3, with D possibly TRBD2 on 5 matching bases. Germline CDR1 SGHVS, CDR2 FNYEAQ. The V end lost 4 bases, the J end lost 0 bases, and 14 bases lay between the germline ends. This CDR3 has 16 residues. This CDR3 is CASSYSLGASTDTQYF. CDR3 sequence (DNA): TGTGCCAGCAGCTATTCACTAGGTGCTAGCACAGATACGCAGTATTTT.